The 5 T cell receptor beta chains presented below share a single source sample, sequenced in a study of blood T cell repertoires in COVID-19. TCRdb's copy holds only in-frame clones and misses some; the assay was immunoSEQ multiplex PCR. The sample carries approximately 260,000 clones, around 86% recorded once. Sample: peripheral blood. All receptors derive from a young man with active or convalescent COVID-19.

The CDR3 here is CSVAQGGNQPQHF. The CDR3 nucleotides are TGCAGCGTAGCACAGGGGGGGAATCAGCCCCAGCATTTT. This chain uses TRBV29-1 with TRBJ1-5; TRBD1 aligns across 8 bases. The CDR3 has 13 residues. V shed 6 bases and J 4 bases; nucleotides not matched to a gene: 5. Germline V lookup: CDR1 SQVTM, CDR2 ANQGSEA.

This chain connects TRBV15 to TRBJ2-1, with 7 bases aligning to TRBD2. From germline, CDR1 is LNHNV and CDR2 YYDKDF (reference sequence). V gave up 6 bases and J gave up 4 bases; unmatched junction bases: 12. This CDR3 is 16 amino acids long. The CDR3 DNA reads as TGTGCCACCAGGAACTTCAGCGGGGCCCGTTACAATGAGCAGTTCTTC. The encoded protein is CATRNFSGARYNEQFF.

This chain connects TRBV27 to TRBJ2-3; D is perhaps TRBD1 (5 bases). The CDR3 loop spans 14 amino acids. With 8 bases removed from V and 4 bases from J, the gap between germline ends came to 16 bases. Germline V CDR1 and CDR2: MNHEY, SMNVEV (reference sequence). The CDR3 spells CASLSLGVPDTQYF. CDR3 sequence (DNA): TGTGCCAGCCTCAGTTTAGGGGTCCCAGATACGCAGTATTTT.

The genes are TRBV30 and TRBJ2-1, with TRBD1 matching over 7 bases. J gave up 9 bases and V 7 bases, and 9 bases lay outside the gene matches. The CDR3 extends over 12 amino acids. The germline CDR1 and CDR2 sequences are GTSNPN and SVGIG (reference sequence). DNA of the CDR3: TGTGCCTCAAAGCCCCAGGGGGTTGAGCAGTTCTTC. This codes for CASKPQGVEQFF.

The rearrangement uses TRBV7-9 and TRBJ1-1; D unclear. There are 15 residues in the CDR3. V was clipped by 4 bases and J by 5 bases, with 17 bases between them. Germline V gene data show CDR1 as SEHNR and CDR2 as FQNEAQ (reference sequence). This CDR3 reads CASSSGSTGRTEAFF. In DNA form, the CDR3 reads TGTGCCAGCAGCTCCGGGTCGACGGGGAGGACTGAAGCTTTCTTT.